The 30 T cell receptor beta chains below all came from one sample that was sequenced in a study of patients and donors after allogeneic stem cell transplantation (dated by TCRdb to 2018 to 2020). The library was obtained by RT-PCR. Sequencing used a NextSeq 550. TCRdb handled the public reads itself, with Q25 trimming in fastp and clone calling in MiXCR, and kept productive beta chains. Merged by CDR3 protein, the rows form single entries marked with the most common genes and DNA. The table for this sample lists about 410,000 distinct CDR3 sequences; approximately 16% of them were counted only once. Around 7.9% of the sample lies in the top ten. Material: blood, either unsorted or a sorted T cell fraction (not recorded which). All receptors derive from a human donor who was either an allogeneic HSCT recipient or a stem cell or donor lymphocyte infusion donor (not recorded which). It is not recorded whose cells these are; they may come from a transplant donor.

This clonotype showed up just a few times. CDR3 amino acids: CASRETGSEYF. In DNA form, the CDR3 reads TGTGCCAGCAGGGAGACAGGGAGCGAGTACTTC. The genes are TRBV6-5 and TRBJ2-7; 7 bases align to TRBD1. The CDR3 length is 11 residues. V lost 6 bases to trimming and J lost 11 bases; unmatched junction nucleotides: 7. Germline V lookup: CDR1 MNHEY, CDR2 SVGAGI.

The genes are TRBV6-4 and TRBJ2-2; 9 bases align to TRBD2. J lost 1 base, V lost 8 bases, and 8 bases had no gene match. The CDR3 runs to 16 residues. Germline CDR1 MRHNA, CDR2 SNTAGT. CDR3 DNA sequence: TGTGCCAGCTCGGAACGGACTAGCGTGAACACCGGGGAGCTGTTTTTT. It codes for CASSERTSVNTGELFF.

This clonotype was picked up a small number of times. The chain is built from TRBV6-2 or TRBV6-3 and TRBJ1-6, with D possibly TRBD1 on 5 matching bases. CDR3 length: 21 residues. The V gene's germline CDR1 is MNHEY and CDR2 SVGEGT. V was trimmed by 2 bases and J by 0 bases, leaving 23 bases between them. The CDR3: CASSYHGTGMGPSSYNSPLHF. CDR3 nucleotide sequence: TGTGCCAGCAGTTACCACGGAACGGGGATGGGGCCCAGCTCCTATAATTCACCCCTCCACTTT.

This clonotype was detected many times. The J gene is TRBJ2-6, the V gene TRBV4-2, with D unclear. V was trimmed by 4 bases and J by 3 bases, leaving 13 bases between them. Germline assignment: CDR1 LGHNA and CDR2 YNFKEQ. This CDR3 contains 16 residues. The CDR3 is CASSLGRPDGANVLTF. The CDR3 DNA reads as TGTGCCAGCAGCCTTGGACGGCCCGATGGGGCCAACGTCCTGACTTTC.

This clonotype was observed many times. The V and J genes are TRBV12-3 or TRBV12-4 and TRBJ1-6; a weak D match, TRBD1 (5 bases). The CDR3 sequence is 12 residues long. V lost 4 bases to trimming and J lost 10 bases, with 8 bases between them. This chain's CDR3 is CASSYWGSPLHF. The CDR3 region has the DNA TGTGCCAGCAGTTACTGGGGCTCACCCCTCCACTTT.

This clonotype was detected only a few times. This chain uses TRBV6-2 or TRBV6-3 with TRBJ2-7; TRBD2 agrees at 14 bases. CDR1 and CDR2 from the germline V gene are MNHEY and SVGEGT. V trimming: 0 bases; J trimming: 1 base; junction bases outside the gene matches: 5. The CDR3 loop spans 18 amino acids. In DNA, the CDR3 is TGTGCCAGCAGTTACTCGAAAGGACTAGCGGGGGGATCCTACGAGCAGTACTTC. Translating it yields CASSYSKGLAGGSYEQYF.

This clonotype was counted a few times. V and J are TRBV6-2 or TRBV6-3 and TRBJ1-5; TRBD1 might be the D (6 bases). V was clipped by 6 bases and J by 0 bases, with 12 bases between them. The CDR3 has 15 amino acids. Looked up from germline, CDR1 is MNHEY and CDR2 is SVGEGT. CDR3 sequence (DNA): TGTGCCAGCAGAACCGGACAGTATAGCAATCAGCCCCAGCATTTT. Translated, it gives CASRTGQYSNQPQHF.

The chain employs TRBV10-3 and TRBJ2-1; possibly TRBD2 for D (6 bases). CDR3 length: 11 residues. Germline values: CDR1 ENHRY, CDR2 SYGVKD. With 6 bases removed from V and 8 bases from J, the gap between germline ends came to 8 bases. In DNA, the CDR3 is TGTGCCATCAGCGAGCGGGATGAGCAGTTCTTC. Translated, it gives CAISERDEQFF.

The chain employs TRBV6-5 and TRBJ2-2, with 7 bases that match TRBD2. Trimming removed 0 bases from V and 6 bases from J; junction bases left unmatched: 4. Germline V gene lookup returns CDR1 MNHEY and CDR2 SVGAGI. This CDR3 has 15 residues. CDR3 in amino acids: CASSYSIGGSGELFF. DNA of the CDR3: TGTGCCAGCAGTTACTCGATCGGGGGGTCCGGGGAGCTGTTTTTT.

CDR3 protein: CASSLGGLGTGNEQFF. The DNA of the CDR3 is TGTGCCAGCAGCTTAGGGGGACTAGGAACTGGCAATGAGCAGTTCTTC. The chain has TRBV11-3 and TRBJ2-1, with TRBD2 identical over 8 bases. V shed 1 base and J 6 bases; nucleotides not matched to a gene: 8. The CDR3 totals 16 residues. Germline CDR1 SGHNT, CDR2 YENEEA.

The sample holds a few counts of this clonotype. V gene TRBV29-1 combines with J gene TRBJ1-2; D not resolved. This CDR3 region has 19 residues. Germline-derived CDR1 and CDR2 are SQVTM and ANQGSEA. The germline V and J ends were trimmed by 0 bases and 0 bases, with 23 bases remaining between them. The CDR3 is CSVEDLCTDEISSNYGYTF. DNA of the CDR3: TGCAGCGTTGAAGATCTGTGTACCGACGAAATCAGTTCTAACTATGGCTACACCTTC. Using reference TRBV29-1 and TRBJ1-2 for the parts outside the CDR3, the full variable domain is SAVISQKPSRDICQRGTSLTIQCQVDSQVTMMFWYRQQPGQSLTLIATANQGSEATYESGFVIDKFPISRPNLTFSTLTVSNMSPEDSSIYLCSVEDLCTDEISSNYGYTFGSGTRLTVV.

CDR3 nucleotide sequence: TGCAGTGCCTATCACAATGAGCAGTTCTTC. Encoded protein: CSAYHNEQFF. The chain combines TRBV20-1 with TRBJ2-1; the D is unclear. Germline CDR1 and CDR2: DFQATT and SNEGSKA (reference sequence). The CDR3 runs 10 residues. The V and J ends lost 6 bases and 5 bases respectively, with 5 bases between them.

This clonotype was observed a few times. V usage is TRBV9 and J usage is TRBJ2-4; D is perhaps TRBD1 (6 bases). Germline V gives CDR1 SGDLS, CDR2 YYNGEE. The CDR3 extends over 18 amino acids. Trimming left V 0 bases short and J 0 bases short, with 16 bases between. The CDR3 loop is CASSVGGLGAGAKNIQYF. The CDR3 DNA reads as TGTGCCAGCAGCGTAGGAGGGTTGGGGGCCGGAGCCAAAAACATTCAGTACTTC.

This clonotype occurred many times. The chain has TRBV7-9 and TRBJ1-2; no clear D gene. Trimming cost V 5 bases and J 4 bases, with 14 bases left between them. Looked up from germline, CDR1 is SEHNR and CDR2 is FQNEAQ (reference sequence). CDR3 length: 14 residues. DNA for the CDR3: TGTGCCAGCAGCCCCTGGAGAATTAGCTATGGCTACACCTTC. Its translation is CASSPWRISYGYTF.

The rearrangement links TRBV25-1 to TRBJ2-3, with TRBD1 as a possible D gene (6 bases). The germline V gene encodes CDR1 MGHDK and CDR2 SYGVNS. V dropped 5 bases and J dropped 4 bases, with 16 bases sitting between them. CDR3 length: 15 amino acids. CDR3 residues: CASSSSGVGADTQYF. The CDR3, as DNA: TGTGCCAGCAGTTCCTCAGGGGTTGGGGCAGATACGCAGTATTTT. The complete variable domain, with remaining parts taken from reference TRBV25-1 and TRBJ2-3, reads EADIYQTPRYLVIGTGKKITLECSQTMGHDKMYWYQQDPGMELHLIHYSYGVNSTEKGDLSSESTVSRIRTEHFPLTLESARPSHTSQYLCASSSSGVGADTQYFGPGTRLTVL.

J is TRBJ2-1 and V is TRBV19; D possibly corresponds to TRBD1 (6 bases). This CDR3 comprises 15 residues. Germline V lookup: CDR1 LNHDA, CDR2 SQIVND (reference sequence). The germline V and J ends were trimmed by 2 bases and 8 bases, with 16 bases remaining between them. The CDR3: CASSILGAYADEQFF. Here the CDR3 DNA reads TGTGCCAGTAGTATATTGGGGGCATATGCCGATGAGCAGTTCTTC. The full variable domain, rest sourced from reference TRBV19 and TRBJ2-1, is DGGITQSPKYLFRKEGQNVTLSCEQNLNHDAMYWYRQDPGQGLRLIYYSQIVNDFQKGDIAEGYSVSREKKESFPLTVTSAQKNPTAFYLCASSILGAYADEQFFGPGTRLTVL.

The chain is built from TRBV7-2 and TRBJ1-1, with D possibly matching TRBD1 (6 bases). V was cut by 0 bases and J by 5 bases, with 25 bases left in between. Germline V gene lookup returns CDR1 SGHTA and CDR2 FQGNSA. The CDR3 is 19 amino acids. CDR3 in amino acids: CASSLAGRGKGRRETEAFF. CDR3 DNA sequence: TGTGCCAGCAGCTTAGCTGGCAGGGGAAAAGGGAGAAGAGAAACTGAAGCTTTCTTT.

This clonotype was found a few times. The CDR3 nucleotides read TGTGCCAGCAGCGTAGAGGGGTTCTCTGGGGCCAACGTCCTGACTTTC. Protein sequence: CASSVEGFSGANVLTF. The J gene is TRBJ2-6, the V gene TRBV9; the D gene is possibly TRBD1 (5 bases). Deletions cut 0 bases from V and 0 bases from J, with 7 bases between. The CDR3 contains 16 residues. Germline CDR1 SGDLS, CDR2 YYNGEE. The complete variable domain, with remaining parts taken from reference TRBV9 and TRBJ2-6, reads DSGVTQTPKHLITATGQRVTLRCSPRSGDLSVYWYQQSLDQGLQFLIQYYNGEERAKGNILERFSAQQFPDLHSELNLSSLELGDSALYFCASSVEGFSGANVLTFGAGSRLTVL.

This chain connects TRBV11-3 to TRBJ1-5; a weak D match, TRBD1 (5 bases). V was cut by 4 bases and J by 5 bases, with 15 bases left in between. This CDR3 comprises 15 residues. Germline-derived CDR1 and CDR2 are SGHNT and YENEEA. In nucleotides, the CDR3 is TGTGCCAGCAGCTCACCCGAGGGGCGCGATCAGCCCCAGCATTTT. It yields the protein CASSSPEGRDQPQHF.

V and J are TRBV15 and TRBJ2-7; tentatively, D is TRBD1 (6 bases). Trimming left V 3 bases short and J 3 bases short, with 12 bases between. This CDR3 contains 14 residues. The germline V gene encodes CDR1 LNHNV and CDR2 YYDKDF (reference sequence). The CDR3: CATSRDSQGYEQYF. DNA for the CDR3: TGTGCCACCAGCAGGGACAGCCAGGGCTACGAGCAGTACTTC.

This clonotype appeared a few times. The rearrangement joins TRBV6-1 to TRBJ1-1; D remains ambiguous. The CDR3 spans 17 residues. Germline lookup yields CDR1 MNHNS and CDR2 SASEGT. Trimming removed 7 bases at V and 4 bases at J, with 25 bases between. This CDR3 reads CASTQRLGLDRGTEAFF. CDR3 in DNA: TGTGCCAGCACCCAAAGATTGGGCTTGGATCGGGGCACTGAAGCTTTCTTT.

This clonotype turned up a few times. V is TRBV20-1 and J is TRBJ2-1; D possibly corresponds to TRBD2 (5 bases). This CDR3 is built from 10 residues. The V gene lost 3 bases and the J gene lost 9 bases, with 6 bases spanning the gap. Germline CDR1 reads DFQATT; CDR2 reads SNEGSKA (reference sequence). The CDR3 here is CSASRGEQFF. The DNA for the CDR3 is TGCAGTGCTAGTCGGGGTGAGCAGTTCTTC.

This clonotype was seen more than once but under ten times. The chain's CDR3 is CASCQNCYEQYF. In DNA form, the CDR3 reads TGTGCCAGCTGCCAGAATTGCTACGAGCAGTACTTC. V is TRBV6-6 and J is TRBJ2-7; D not resolved. This CDR3 has 12 residues. Germline CDR1 MNHNY, CDR2 SVGAGI (reference sequence). The germline V and J ends were trimmed by 8 bases and 3 bases, with 11 bases remaining between them.

The V gene is TRBV30, the J gene TRBJ2-3, with 11 nucleotides matching TRBD2. J gave up 6 bases and V 1 base, and 9 bases lay outside the gene matches. The CDR3 consists of 16 residues. The V gene's germline CDR1 is GTSNPN and CDR2 SVGIG (reference sequence). The CDR3 protein is CAWSAPLAGGRDTQYF. The CDR3 coding sequence is TGTGCCTGGAGTGCCCCCCTAGCGGGGGGCCGGGATACGCAGTATTTT.

This sequence joins TRBV12-3 or TRBV12-4 and TRBJ2-2, with D tentatively TRBD2 (6 bases). This CDR3 comprises 15 residues. V was pared by 3 bases and J by 4 bases, with 12 bases between. The CDR3 sequence is CASSFRLGSTGELFF. CDR3 in DNA: TGTGCCAGCAGTTTTCGACTAGGTAGCACCGGGGAGCTGTTTTTT.

This clonotype appeared a few times. J is TRBJ2-2 and V is TRBV2; D is perhaps TRBD1 (5 bases). V dropped 2 bases and J dropped 4 bases, with 8 bases sitting between them. The length of the CDR3 is 14 residues. Germline CDR1 is SNHLY and CDR2 is FYNNEI. CDR3 sequence reads: CASSEPRATGELFF. As DNA, the CDR3 is TGTGCCAGCAGTGAACCCAGGGCCACCGGGGAGCTGTTTTTT. Filled out from reference TRBV2 and TRBJ2-2, the complete variable domain reads EPEVTQTPSHQVTQMGQEVILRCVPISNHLYFYWYRQILGQKVEFLVSFYNNEISEKSEIFDDQFSVERPDGSNFTLKIRSTKLEDSAMYFCASSEPRATGELFFGEGSRLTVL.

The table lists this clonotype with a few counts. The V and J genes are TRBV7-3 and TRBJ2-7; 10 bases fit TRBD1. The CDR3 has 15 amino acids. J gave up 3 bases and V 6 bases, and 8 bases lay outside the gene matches. Looked up from germline, CDR1 is SGHTA and CDR2 is FQGTGA. This CDR3 is CASRSSGTGVYEQYF. CDR3 bases: TGTGCCAGCAGGTCCTCCGGGACAGGGGTCTACGAGCAGTACTTC.

J is TRBJ1-2 and V is TRBV6-5, with D perhaps matching TRBD1 (5 bases). Trimming removed 6 bases from V and 8 bases from J, with 13 bases in between. Germline-derived CDR1 and CDR2 are MNHEY and SVGAGI. This CDR3 has 12 amino acids. The CDR3 region is CASRLGQTGYTF. Written as DNA, the CDR3 is TGTGCCAGCAGACTTGGACAAACGGGCTACACCTTC.

This clonotype was observed a handful of times. The rearrangement joins TRBV6-1 to TRBJ2-1; maybe TRBD2 (6 bases). Germline CDR1 and CDR2: MNHNS and SASEGT. The CDR3 has 15 amino acids. Trimming pared 7 bases from V and 9 bases from J, leaving 22 bases between. As DNA, the CDR3 is TGTGCCAGCACCCTCGTATGGGGGAGGTACGGTGAGCAGTTCTTC. Protein: CASTLVWGRYGEQFF.

V and J are TRBV20-1 and TRBJ1-5; TRBD1 matches 7 bases. Germline V lookup: CDR1 DFQATT, CDR2 SNEGSKA (reference sequence). The CDR3 runs to 15 residues. V shed 3 bases and J 5 bases; nucleotides not matched to a gene: 10. The CDR3 DNA reads as TGCAGTGCTAGGTTAGGCAGGGGGTCATATCAGCCCCAGCATTTT. This translates into CSARLGRGSYQPQHF.